This passage covers 23 T cell receptor beta chains from one sample sequenced in a study of identical twins. MiXCR, applied by TCRdb to the 5' RACE reads, yields one record per CDR3 protein. The sample yields some 500,000 distinct CDR3 sequences, around 9.6% seen once. This same sample was also part of a study on yellow fever vaccine responses in identical twins.

What was sequenced was PBMCs. The receptors shown here come from a woman between 18 and 29 years old in good health.

J is TRBJ2-1 and V is TRBV6-5, with 7 nucleotides matching TRBD2. Germline assignment: CDR1 MNHEY and CDR2 SVGAGI. V trimming: 0 bases; J trimming: 6 bases; junction bases outside the gene matches: 8. This CDR3 comprises 16 residues. The CDR3 sequence is CASSYSGLAVGNEQFF. CDR3 nucleotides: TGTGCCAGCAGTTACTCCGGGCTAGCGGTTGGCAATGAGCAGTTCTTC.

This clonotype was seen at least ten times. The chain recombines TRBV27 with TRBJ1-1; D uncertain. The ends were cut back, 6 bases at V and 0 bases at J, with 8 bases in the middle. The length of the CDR3 is 13 residues. Germline assignment: CDR1 MNHEY and CDR2 SMNVEV (reference sequence). The DNA of the CDR3 is TGTGCCAGCAGCTTCGGCATGAACACTGAAGCTTTCTTT. Its protein product is CASSFGMNTEAFF.

This clonotype has more than one count but fewer than ten. The gene calls are TRBV29-1 and TRBJ2-1, with 10 positions matching TRBD2. This CDR3 region has 15 residues. With 1 base clipped from V and 4 bases from J, the junction kept 4 bases outside the gene matches. Looked up from germline, CDR1 is SQVTM and CDR2 is ANQGSEA. The CDR3, as DNA: TGCAGCGTTGAAGGACTAGCGGGTGGTTACAATGAGCAGTTCTTC. It yields the protein CSVEGLAGGYNEQFF.

The rearrangement uses TRBV7-9 and TRBJ2-5; 11 bases map to TRBD2. Germline V lookup: CDR1 SEHNR, CDR2 FQNEAQ (reference sequence). With V trimmed by 1 base and J by 6 bases, 4 bases remained unmatched. CDR3 length: 15 amino acids. The CDR3 reads CASSLGLAGGQTQYF. The CDR3 nucleotides are TGTGCCAGCAGCTTAGGGCTAGCGGGAGGACAGACCCAGTACTTC.

This clonotype was seen a few times. This rearrangement joins TRBV7-9 to TRBJ2-7; possible D gene TRBD2, 6 bases. Deletions cut 5 bases from V and 5 bases from J, with 19 bases between. CDR1 and CDR2 (germline): SEHNR, FQNEAQ (reference sequence). CDR3 length: 15 residues. The CDR3 here is CASSARALEGHEQYF. The CDR3 region has the DNA TGTGCCAGCAGCGCGCGGGCTCTGGAGGGACACGAGCAGTACTTC.

This sequence joins TRBV27 and TRBJ2-1; TRBD2 matches 12 bases. V was clipped by 3 bases and J by 6 bases; unmatched bases: 6. Germline CDR1 is MNHEY and CDR2 is SMNVEV (reference sequence). The CDR3 length is 16 residues. The CDR3 region has the DNA TGTGCCAGCAGTTTCCTGACTAGCGGGAGAACCAATGAGCAGTTCTTC. This encodes CASSFLTSGRTNEQFF.

This rearrangement joins TRBV15 to TRBJ2-1, with a possible D match to TRBD2 (5 bases). Trimming left V 5 bases short and J 5 bases short, with 19 bases between. Germline V gives CDR1 LNHNV, CDR2 YYDKDF (reference sequence). The CDR3 is 16 residues long. In DNA, the CDR3 is TGTGCCACCAGCGGCTCGCGGAGCGGCTTACACAATGAGCAGTTCTTC. Protein: CATSGSRSGLHNEQFF.

This clonotype appeared many times. This sequence joins TRBV20-1 and TRBJ1-2; D perhaps matches TRBD1 (6 bases). The CDR3 contains 15 residues. Trimming removed 3 bases at V and 8 bases at J, with 22 bases between. Germline-derived CDR1 and CDR2 are DFQATT and SNEGSKA (reference sequence). CDR3: CSASLGGVFLSGYTF. The DNA for the CDR3 is TGCAGTGCTAGTCTGGGGGGCGTTTTCCTATCCGGCTACACCTTC.

This clonotype was seen a handful of times. The J gene is TRBJ2-5, the V gene TRBV11-2; TRBD1 is a possible D gene (6 bases). CDR3 length: 14 amino acids. Germline lookup yields CDR1 SGHAT and CDR2 FQNNGV. V was pared by 4 bases and J by 5 bases, with 14 bases between. DNA for the CDR3: TGTGCCAGCAGCTCCTGGACAGCGATGGAGACCCAGTACTTC. Its protein product is CASSSWTAMETQYF.

The chain joins TRBV5-1 to TRBJ1-4; D is undetermined. The CDR3 has 14 residues. The ends were cut back, 4 bases at V and 2 bases at J, with 9 bases in the middle. CDR1 is SGHRS and CDR2 is YFSETQ in the germline V gene. The CDR3 DNA reads TGCGCCAGCAGCACGGGAGGGACTAATGAAAAACTGTTTTTT. This encodes CASSTGGTNEKLFF. Full variable domain (missing parts from reference TRBV5-1 and TRBJ1-4): KAGVTQTPRYLIKTRGQQVTLSCSPISGHRSVSWYQQTPGQGLQFLFEYFSETQRNKGNFPGRFSGRQFSNSRSEMNVSTLELGDSALYLCASSTGGTNEKLFFGSGTQLSVL.

J is TRBJ2-2 and V is TRBV28; tentatively, D is TRBD2 (6 bases). The germline V gene has CDR1 MDHEN and CDR2 SYDVKM. The CDR3 extends over 17 amino acids. V was trimmed by 1 base and J by 5 bases, leaving 17 bases between them. The CDR3: CASSLFGPTGVTGELFF. The CDR3 coding sequence is TGTGCCAGCAGTTTATTTGGCCCGACGGGAGTAACCGGGGAGCTGTTTTTT.

This clonotype was counted between two and nine times. The V and J genes are TRBV11-2 and TRBJ2-7; TRBD2 matches at 8 bases. Germline CDR1 and CDR2: SGHAT and FQNNGV. Trimming at V came to 1 base and at J to 4 bases, leaving 12 bases not matched to a gene. The CDR3 contains 17 residues. CDR3 loop: CASSLAPGAGAQYEQYF. CDR3 DNA sequence: TGTGCCAGCAGCTTAGCCCCAGGAGCGGGGGCCCAATACGAGCAGTACTTC.

This clonotype was found a few times. This chain connects TRBV7-2 to TRBJ2-7; D call uncertain. The CDR3 has 14 amino acids. Germline V gene data show CDR1 as SGHTA and CDR2 as FQGNSA. V lost 5 bases and J lost 0, with 11 bases in between. The CDR3 reads CASSGRQISYEQYF. The CDR3 DNA reads as TGTGCCAGCAGCGGACGGCAGATCTCCTACGAGCAGTACTTC. Looking up the rest from reference TRBV7-2 and TRBJ2-7 gives the full variable domain: GAGVSQSPSNKVTEKGKDVELRCDPISGHTALYWYRQSLGQGLEFLIYFQGNSAPDKSGLPSDRFSAERTGGSVSTLTIQRTQQEDSAVYLCASSGRQISYEQYFGPGTRLTVT.

This chain connects TRBV5-1 to TRBJ2-2, with 8 bases lining up with TRBD2. The V and J ends lost 7 bases and 4 bases, in that order; junction bases with no gene match: 6. This CDR3 region has 14 residues. CDR1 SGHRS and CDR2 YFSETQ come from the germline V gene. CDR3 protein: CASGLASSTGELFF. The DNA for the CDR3 is TGCGCCAGCGGACTAGCAAGTAGCACCGGGGAGCTGTTTTTT.

This clonotype has only a few counts. The genes are TRBV28 and TRBJ2-3; TRBD1 aligns across 10 bases. CDR1 is MDHEN, CDR2 SYDVKM, per germline. The CDR3 totals 23 residues. Trimming took 3 bases from V and 4 from J; bases not matched to a gene: 28. CDR3 loop: CASSLVQVAPRDRDRGEADTQYF. CDR3 DNA: TGTGCCAGCAGTTTGGTTCAAGTGGCGCCCCGAGACCGGGACAGGGGTGAGGCAGATACGCAGTATTTT.

This chain joins TRBV12-3 or TRBV12-4 and TRBJ1-2; TRBD1 agrees at 8 bases. This CDR3 spans 14 amino acids. The V segment lost 6 bases and the J segment 5 bases; nucleotides outside the gene matches: 8. CDR3: CASSFRGPGYGYTF. Here the CDR3 DNA reads TGTGCCAGCAGCTTCAGGGGGCCTGGGTATGGCTACACCTTC.

The chain uses TRBV11-2 and TRBJ2-3; no clear D gene. The CDR3 extends over 12 amino acids. Trimming took off 3 bases at V and 12 bases at J, with 13 bases between the two ends. Germline V CDR1 and CDR2: SGHAT, FQNNGV. CDR3 sequence (DNA): TGTGCCAGCAGCTTCTCCGAATATGTTCAGTATTTT. This encodes CASSFSEYVQYF.

The count of this clonotype is one. The gene calls are TRBV25-1 and TRBJ2-7, with a tentative D call TRBD1 (5 bases). The CDR3 spans 14 residues. CDR1 MGHDK and CDR2 SYGVNS come from the germline V gene. With 4 bases removed from V and 2 bases from J, the gap between germline ends came to 12 bases. The DNA for the CDR3 is TGTGCCAGCAGTGGACAGCTAACACCCTACGAGCAGTACTTC. The encoded protein is CASSGQLTPYEQYF.

The table lists this clonotype with a few counts. The chain joins TRBV28 to TRBJ1-2; D remains ambiguous. The CDR3 contains 13 residues. Trimming took off 6 bases at V and 4 bases at J, with 12 bases between the two ends. Germline CDR1 MDHEN, CDR2 SYDVKM. CDR3 region: CASSAGRPYGYTF. For the CDR3, the DNA is TGTGCCAGCAGCGCGGGCCGTCCCTATGGCTACACCTTC.

The CDR3 region has the DNA TGCAGTGCTCCGGATGACTACGAGCAGTACTTC. This encodes CSAPDDYEQYF. The rearrangement joins TRBV20-1 to TRBJ2-7; D unclear. CDR1 DFQATT and CDR2 SNEGSKA come from the germline V gene (reference sequence). The V and J ends lost 5 bases and 3 bases respectively, with 8 bases between them. There are 11 residues in the CDR3.

This clonotype was detected a few times. The J gene is TRBJ1-1, the V gene TRBV20-1; 8 bases are shared with TRBD1. J was trimmed by 5 bases and V by 3 bases; bases with no gene match: 2. Germline CDR1 DFQATT, CDR2 SNEGSKA (reference sequence). The CDR3 spans 12 residues. CDR3 residues: CSARTGETEAFF. The CDR3 DNA is TGCAGTGCTAGGACAGGGGAAACTGAAGCTTTCTTT.

The rearrangement links TRBV28 to TRBJ2-3, with 10 bases that match TRBD2. V was clipped by 2 bases and J by 6 bases; unmatched bases: 11. From germline, CDR1 is MDHEN and CDR2 SYDVKM. CDR3 size: 17 residues. The CDR3 region is CASSLPVASGSRDTQYF. In DNA, the CDR3 is TGTGCCAGCAGTTTACCCGTGGCTAGCGGGAGTAGGGATACGCAGTATTTT.

This clonotype has a handful of counts. V gene TRBV20-1 combines with J gene TRBJ1-4, with a tentative D call TRBD1 (6 bases). The CDR3 has 14 residues. The V and J ends lost 5 bases and 7 bases respectively, with 17 bases between them. Germline V gives CDR1 DFQATT, CDR2 SNEGSKA (reference sequence). The CDR3 reads CSAQTDLGGEKLFF. The CDR3 DNA reads as TGCAGTGCTCAGACGGACCTAGGGGGTGAAAAACTGTTTTTT.